One sample yielded the 27 T cell receptor beta chains listed below, sequenced in a study of CD8 T cells in ankylosing spondylitis. General study results and limits: Typical of ankylosing spondylitis blood, it appeared, was a TCR beta motif of roughly eight highly homologous variants.

Each CDR3 protein is one row after TCRdb ran MiXCR on the 5' RACE reads. The sample shows about 800,000 distinct CDR3 sequences, around 11% of them seen only once. These receptors' antigens are unknown. The sample comprised blood, either unsorted or a sorted T cell fraction (not recorded which). Source of these receptors: a male donor with ankylosing spondylitis.

The rearrangement uses TRBV6-2 or TRBV6-3 and TRBJ2-5; D ambiguous. Germline-derived CDR1 and CDR2 are MNHEY and SVGEGT. The CDR3 covers 16 residues. Trimming took 8 bases from V and 0 from J, leaving 19 bases between them. The CDR3 DNA reads TGTGCCAGCCAAACGCGCCTAGGACCGAACCAAGAGACCCAGTACTTC. Translating gives CASQTRLGPNQETQYF.

CDR3 sequence reads: CASSVEPRGELAKLFF. CDR3 sequence (DNA): TGTGCCAGCAGCGTAGAACCCAGGGGTGAGCTTGCGAAACTGTTTTTT. The chain recombines TRBV9 with TRBJ1-4, with D tentatively TRBD1 (6 bases). V dropped 0 bases and J dropped 11 bases, with 20 bases sitting between them. The CDR3 consists of 16 residues. Germline V gene sequence: CDR1 SGDLS, CDR2 YYNGEE.

This CDR3 is CASSQGLAGWLDNEQFF. CDR3 nucleotide sequence: TGTGCCAGCAGCCAGGGACTAGCGGGTTGGTTGGACAATGAGCAGTTCTTC. This chain connects TRBV4-2 to TRBJ2-1; 12 bases align to TRBD2. The junction had 8 bases not matched to a gene; V was cut back by 3 bases and J by 5 bases. The CDR3 is 17 residues long. In germline, CDR1 is LGHNA, CDR2 YNFKEQ.

Many counts were recorded for this clonotype. The V call is TRBV5-1, the J call TRBJ1-3; D not certain. There are 14 residues in the CDR3. Germline assignment: CDR1 SGHRS and CDR2 YFSETQ. The V gene lost 0 bases and the J gene lost 0 bases, with 4 bases spanning the gap. The DNA of the CDR3 is TGCGCCAGCAGCTTGGACGTCTCTGGAAACACCATATATTTT. Translated: CASSLDVSGNTIYF.

The V and J genes are TRBV20-1 and TRBJ2-1; D unclear. CDR3 length: 17 amino acids. V was shortened by 0 bases and J by 2 bases, with 17 bases between the two germline ends. From germline, CDR1 is DFQATT and CDR2 SNEGSKA (reference sequence). CDR3 in amino acids: CSARDPLTWTPYNEQFF. CDR3 nucleotide sequence: TGCAGTGCTAGAGATCCCCTGACTTGGACCCCCTACAATGAGCAGTTCTTC.

This clonotype was found a few times. The chain uses TRBV20-1 and TRBJ1-5; D is perhaps TRBD1 (5 bases). CDR1 DFQATT and CDR2 SNEGSKA come from the germline V gene (reference sequence). The CDR3 is 10 amino acids. V gave up 6 bases and J gave up 13 bases, with 13 bases separating them. The CDR3 here is CSAIGEEQHF. The CDR3, as DNA: TGCAGTGCGATAGGGGAGGAGCAGCATTTT.

This clonotype showed up just a few times. The chain has TRBV20-1 and TRBJ2-3; TRBD2 matches 16 bases. CDR1 and CDR2 from the germline V gene are DFQATT and SNEGSKA (reference sequence). This CDR3 spans 14 amino acids. With V trimmed by 5 bases and J by 6 bases, 2 bases remained unmatched. The CDR3 DNA reads TGCAGTGCTCCGGGACTAGCGGGGGGGGATACGCAGTATTTT. Translated: CSAPGLAGGDTQYF.

This clonotype was picked up many times. CDR3 loop: CASSLAGGGNTIYF. CDR3 sequence (DNA): TGTGCCAGCAGCTTAGCGGGGGGAGGAAACACCATATATTTT. This chain uses TRBV7-2 with TRBJ1-3; tentatively, D is TRBD1 (5 bases). The CDR3 is 14 residues long. The V end lost 0 bases, the J end lost 4 bases, and 7 bases lay between the germline ends. Per germline, CDR1 SGHTA and CDR2 FQGNSA.

There are many counts of this clonotype. At one boundary the junction diverges from the germline segment, which might be a read error. This sequence joins TRBV20-1 and TRBJ2-5; D is possibly TRBD2 (7 bases). There are 12 residues in the CDR3. Germline values: CDR1 DFQATT, CDR2 SNEGSKA (reference sequence). CDR3 amino acids: CSARDLGQRGFF. CDR3 bases: TGCAGTGCTAGAGATCTTGGACAGCGGGGTTTCTTC.

The rearrangement uses TRBV27 and TRBJ2-2; no clear D. Trimming shortened V by 5 bases and J by 6 bases, and 16 bases separated the two germline ends. The CDR3 spans 15 residues. Germline loops: CDR1 MNHEY, CDR2 SMNVEV (reference sequence). The CDR3 DNA is TGTGCCAGCAGTGACGATGGGATATACGCCGGGGAGCTGTTTTTT. As protein: CASSDDGIYAGELFF.

Ten or more counts support this clonotype. The chain links TRBV20-1 to TRBJ2-1; perhaps TRBD2 as D (5 bases). The germline V gene encodes CDR1 DFQATT and CDR2 SNEGSKA (reference sequence). The CDR3 runs 14 residues. Trimming removed 0 bases from V and 6 bases from J, with 12 bases in between. The CDR3 nucleotides read TGCAGTGCTAGAGAGAACTTAGCGAGCAATGAGCAGTTCTTC. Translated, it gives CSARENLASNEQFF.

This clonotype has just a few counts. The gene calls are TRBV7-2 and TRBJ2-3; 7 positions match TRBD2. CDR1 and CDR2 (germline): SGHTA, FQGNSA. The CDR3 covers 15 residues. With 4 bases clipped from V and 1 base from J, the junction kept 5 bases outside the gene matches. The CDR3 coding sequence is TGTGCCAGCAGCTCCCAAAGCGGGGGCACAGATACGCAGTATTTT. This sequence encodes CASSSQSGGTDTQYF.

The rearrangement uses TRBV7-2 and TRBJ2-1; no reliable D call. With 0 bases removed from V and 10 bases from J, the gap between germline ends came to 10 bases. Germline V lookup: CDR1 SGHTA, CDR2 FQGNSA. This CDR3 contains 13 residues. The CDR3 sequence: CASSLATTPEQFF. The CDR3 DNA is TGTGCCAGCAGCTTAGCGACCACTCCCGAGCAGTTCTTC.

In this sample, this clonotype turned up many times. This chain connects TRBV5-1 to TRBJ2-7, with D hard to call. The germline V gene encodes CDR1 SGHRS and CDR2 YFSETQ. The length of the CDR3 is 14 residues. The V end lost 1 base, the J end lost 0 bases, and 8 bases lay between the germline ends. The CDR3 protein is CASSLNRYSYEQYF. In nucleotides, the CDR3 is TGCGCCAGCAGCTTGAACCGATACTCCTACGAGCAGTACTTC. Filled out from reference TRBV5-1 and TRBJ2-7, the complete variable domain reads KAGVTQTPRYLIKTRGQQVTLSCSPISGHRSVSWYQQTPGQGLQFLFEYFSETQRNKGNFPGRFSGRQFSNSRSEMNVSTLELGDSALYLCASSLNRYSYEQYFGPGTRLTVT.

This clonotype was counted many times. This sequence joins TRBV29-1 and TRBJ2-4; no reliable D call. CDR3 length equals 11 residues. Germline assignment: CDR1 SQVTM and CDR2 ANQGSEA. V was shortened by 5 bases and J by 0 bases, with 2 bases between the two germline ends. The CDR3 nucleotides read TGCAGCGTTCAAGCCAAAAACATTCAGTACTTC. This encodes CSVQAKNIQYF.

This clonotype came up a few times. The chain has TRBV6-2 or TRBV6-3 and TRBJ2-1; 12 nucleotides align to TRBD2. The junction had 6 bases not matched to a gene; V was cut back by 5 bases and J by 10 bases. The CDR3 sequence is 14 residues long. Germline V gives CDR1 MNHEY, CDR2 SVGEGT. For the CDR3, the DNA is TGTGCCAGCAGTCTAGCGGGAGGGAAAGGGGAGCAGTTCTTC. This codes for CASSLAGGKGEQFF.

This clonotype was found many times. The chain links TRBV20-1 to TRBJ1-1; D is unresolved. CDR1 DFQATT and CDR2 SNEGSKA come from the germline V gene (reference sequence). The CDR3 loop spans 13 amino acids. V gave up 5 bases and J gave up 4 bases, with 14 bases separating them. CDR3 DNA: TGCAGTGCTGACCGGGCCTCGGGCACTGAAGCTTTCTTT. Protein: CSADRASGTEAFF.

This clonotype has only a few counts. This chain links TRBV2 with TRBJ2-2; no definite D call. This CDR3 has 13 residues. Germline CDR1 reads SNHLY; CDR2 reads FYNNEI. V gave up 4 bases and J gave up 5 bases, with 8 bases separating them. Here the CDR3 reads CASSVIGTGELFF. The CDR3 coding sequence is TGTGCCAGCAGTGTTATTGGAACCGGGGAGCTGTTTTTT.

A few counts support this clonotype. The rearrangement uses TRBV12-3 or TRBV12-4 and TRBJ2-3; D is uncertain. Trimming cost V 2 bases and J 5 bases, with 5 bases left between them. The CDR3 totals 12 residues. The CDR3 here is CASSLWVDTQYF. The CDR3 DNA sequence: TGTGCCAGCAGTTTATGGGTAGATACGCAGTATTTT.

There are many counts of this clonotype. CDR3 protein: CASSPGQEANEQFF. The CDR3 DNA reads as TGCGCCAGCAGTCCGGGACAGGAGGCTAATGAGCAGTTCTTC. The V and J genes are TRBV5-1 and TRBJ2-1; 8 bases agree with TRBD1. This CDR3 has 14 amino acids. The V gene's germline CDR1 is SGHRS and CDR2 YFSETQ. V gave up 5 bases and J gave up 7 bases; unmatched junction bases: 8. Filled out from reference TRBV5-1 and TRBJ2-1, the complete variable domain reads KAGVTQTPRYLIKTRGQQVTLSCSPISGHRSVSWYQQTPGQGLQFLFEYFSETQRNKGNFPGRFSGRQFSNSRSEMNVSTLELGDSALYLCASSPGQEANEQFFGPGTRLTVL.

This clonotype was recorded a few times. This chain links TRBV15 with TRBJ2-5; no definite D call. Germline loops: CDR1 LNHNV, CDR2 YYDKDF (reference sequence). The CDR3 is 13 amino acids. V was clipped by 1 base and J by 2 bases, with 5 bases between them. CDR3 loop: CATSRALQETQYF. DNA of the CDR3: TGTGCCACCAGCAGAGCCCTTCAAGAGACCCAGTACTTC.

V and J are TRBV10-1 and TRBJ2-7; 14 bases fit TRBD2. Germline V lookup: CDR1 WNHNN, CDR2 SYGVQD (reference sequence). This CDR3 contains 18 residues. V shed 3 bases and J 0 bases; nucleotides not matched to a gene: 7. The CDR3: CASSEGLAGGKSSYEQYF. CDR3 coding DNA: TGCGCCAGCAGTGAAGGACTAGCGGGAGGCAAGAGCTCCTACGAGCAGTACTTC.

The rearrangement uses TRBV6-1 and TRBJ2-7, with D possibly TRBD1 on 6 matching bases. The germline V and J ends were trimmed by 5 bases and 6 bases, with 14 bases remaining between them. Germline V gene data show CDR1 as MNHNS and CDR2 as SASEGT. The length of the CDR3 is 13 residues. CDR3 sequence reads: CASSRQVRGEQYF. DNA of the CDR3: TGTGCCAGCAGTCGACAAGTCAGGGGCGAGCAGTACTTC.

This clonotype was observed a few times. J is TRBJ1-5 and V is TRBV20-1; tentatively, D is TRBD1 (6 bases). The CDR3 runs to 13 residues. Per the germline V gene, CDR1 is DFQATT and CDR2 is SNEGSKA (reference sequence). V was shortened by 6 bases and J by 6 bases, with 15 bases between the two germline ends. The CDR3 nucleotides read TGCAGTGCCCAAGGGGACACGAGTCAGCCCCAGCATTTT. Amino acid sequence: CSAQGDTSQPQHF.

This clonotype was observed a handful of times. V and J are TRBV12-3 or TRBV12-4 and TRBJ1-4, with TRBD1 as a possible D gene (5 bases). The CDR3 is 12 residues long. V was clipped by 7 bases and J by 8 bases, with 11 bases between them. CDR3 in DNA: TGTGCCAGCATGGGGCCGGGCGAAAAACTGTTTTTT. Translated: CASMGPGEKLFF.

This clonotype was detected a few times. This chain uses TRBV4-2 with TRBJ2-5, with D perhaps being TRBD1 or TRBD2 (7 bases each). V shed 3 bases and J shed 3 bases, with 11 bases lying between them. Germline CDR1 is LGHNA and CDR2 is YNFKEQ. This CDR3 is 14 amino acids long. The CDR3: CASSQGGTEETQYF. CDR3 coding DNA: TGTGCCAGCAGCCAGGGAGGGACAGAAGAGACCCAGTACTTC.

This clonotype was picked up many times. V usage is TRBV10-3 and J usage is TRBJ2-1; 8 nucleotides line up with TRBD2. In germline, CDR1 is ENHRY, CDR2 SYGVKD. V was clipped by 8 bases and J by 8 bases; unmatched bases: 2. The CDR3 sequence is 11 residues long. Written as DNA, the CDR3 is TGTGCCATCGCGGGAGGTGATGAGCAGTTCTTC. It encodes CAIAGGDEQFF.